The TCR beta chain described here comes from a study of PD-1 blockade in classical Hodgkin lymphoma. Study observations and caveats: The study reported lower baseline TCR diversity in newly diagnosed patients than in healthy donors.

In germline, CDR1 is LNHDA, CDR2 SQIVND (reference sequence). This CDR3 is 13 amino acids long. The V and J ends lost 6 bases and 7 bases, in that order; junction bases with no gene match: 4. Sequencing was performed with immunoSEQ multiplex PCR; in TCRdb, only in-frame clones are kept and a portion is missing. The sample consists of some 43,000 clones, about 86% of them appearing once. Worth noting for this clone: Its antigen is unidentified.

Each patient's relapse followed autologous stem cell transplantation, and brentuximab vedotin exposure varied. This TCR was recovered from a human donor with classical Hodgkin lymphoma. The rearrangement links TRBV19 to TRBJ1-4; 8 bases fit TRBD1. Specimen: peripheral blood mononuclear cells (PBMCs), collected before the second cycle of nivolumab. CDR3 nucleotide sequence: TGTGCCAGTAGCAGAGGGACAGGTGAAAAACTGTTTTTT. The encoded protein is CASSRGTGEKLFF. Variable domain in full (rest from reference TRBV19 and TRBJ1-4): DGGITQSPKYLFRKEGQNVTLSCEQNLNHDAMYWYRQDPGQGLRLIYYSQIVNDFQKGDIAEGYSVSREKKESFPLTVTSAQKNPTAFYLCASSRGTGEKLFFGSGTQLSVL.